These 4 T cell receptor beta chains were sequenced from one sample in a study of cytomegalovirus exposure and HLA in healthy donors. With 60 Vbeta and 13 Jbeta primers, the PCR was carried out. Assay used: immunoSEQ multiplex PCR; TCRdb lists only in-frame clones, some missing. The data show around 93,000 clones, with about 66% seen just once and 5.5% to 6% held by the top ten. Sequenced material: PBMCs. Source of these receptors: a boy aged 5 to 17 in good health and CMV-seropositive.

The rearrangement joins TRBV4-1 to TRBJ1-3; possibly TRBD1 for D (6 bases). Trimming stripped 3 bases from V and 8 bases from J, with 23 bases between. Germline lookup yields CDR1 MGHRA and CDR2 YSYEKL. The CDR3 totals 17 residues. This CDR3 reads CASSQDRQAGAWDTIYF. The CDR3 nucleotides are TGCGCCAGCAGCCAGGACAGACAGGCCGGCGCTTGGGACACCATATATTTT.

V usage is TRBV7-3 and J usage is TRBJ2-1; the match to TRBD2 covers 9 bases. The V gene end was trimmed by 1 base and the J gene end by 9 bases; junction bases not matched to a gene: 16. This CDR3 region has 18 residues. Germline V gives CDR1 SGHTA, CDR2 FQGTGA. The CDR3 DNA is TGTGCCAGCAGCTTAAACGGAATAGCGGGGGCCTTGAACGGTGAGCAGTTCTTC. This encodes CASSLNGIAGALNGEQFF.

In its sample, this clone was seen once. The chain is built from TRBV5-8 and TRBJ2-5, with TRBD2 matching 13 bases. The CDR3 length is 17 residues. The germline V gene has CDR1 SGHTS and CDR2 YDEGEE. The V gene end was trimmed by 0 bases and the J gene end by 3 bases; junction bases not matched to a gene: 5. The CDR3 is CASSLGTSGRGEETQYF. The CDR3 nucleotides read TGTGCCAGCAGCTTGGGGACTAGCGGGAGAGGTGAAGAGACCCAGTACTTC.

The CDR3 protein is CASSLGQPPDTQYF. DNA for the CDR3: TGTGCCAGCAGCCTAGGACAACCCCCAGATACGCAGTATTTT. The chain is built from TRBV7-2 and TRBJ2-3; D possibly corresponds to TRBD1 (5 bases). CDR3 length: 14 amino acids. V was clipped by 5 bases and J by 4 bases, with 13 bases between them. Per the germline V gene, CDR1 is SGHTA and CDR2 is FQGNSA.